This TCR beta chain is from a study of blood T cells in healthy people across ages. This clonotype was counted between two and nine times. The V gene end was trimmed by 6 bases and the J gene end by 4 bases; junction bases not matched to a gene: 11. CDR1 and CDR2 from the germline V gene are SQVTM and ANQGSEA. This CDR3 is 15 amino acids long. Primed by a sample-barcoded 5' primer and a J-beta primer mix, a second PCR proceeded for about 6 to 11 cycles. A minimum of 2.5 million CDR3-containing paired-end reads was obtained for each sample. MiXCR, run by TCRdb on the 5' RACE reads, gives a single entry per CDR3 protein. The sample comprises hundreds of thousands of distinct CDR3 sequences, 35% to 60% of which are singletons, and 15% to 20% rests with the top ten.

Sequencing was carried out using blood. This receptor was taken from a man older than 75 in good health. This sequence joins TRBV29-1 and TRBJ2-1; 8 nucleotides line up with TRBD2. CDR3 coding DNA: TGCAGCGTGGCCCGGGGGGGACGGGAATACAATGAGCAGTTCTTC. This gives the protein CSVARGGREYNEQFF.